Included here is one T cell receptor (beta chain) sequence, with context. Those who participated ranged in age from roughly 18 to 95 years and resided in about two dozen US areas. TCRdb's copy holds only in-frame clones and misses some; the assay was immunoSEQ multiplex PCR. The profile shows fewer than 300,000 clones, around 89% of them singletons. The sample originates from a study of blood T cell repertoires in COVID-19. Sequenced: PBMCs or T cells enriched from blood (not recorded which). The TCR was taken from a man in his forties who had recovered from COVID-19.

The CDR3 loop reads CASTAPTGVNTGELFF. CDR3 DNA sequence: TGTGCCAGTACAGCCCCAACAGGAGTGAACACCGGGGAGCTGTTTTTT. The chain couples TRBV19 to TRBJ2-2; D possibly corresponds to TRBD1 (5 bases). The CDR3 has 16 residues. Trimming removed 7 bases at V and 1 base at J, with 16 bases between. Germline CDR1 reads LNHDA; CDR2 reads SQIVND (reference sequence). Looking up the rest from reference TRBV19 and TRBJ2-2 gives the full variable domain: DGGITQSPKYLFRKEGQNVTLSCEQNLNHDAMYWYRQDPGQGLRLIYYSQIVNDFQKGDIAEGYSVSREKKESFPLTVTSAQKNPTAFYLCASTAPTGVNTGELFFGEGSRLTVL.